The rows below give T cell receptor beta chains drawn from one sample of a study of T cell repertoires in cytomegalovirus infection. Using its own MiXCR run on the reads, TCRdb lists one record per CDR3 protein. The table shows tens of thousands of distinct CDR3 sequences, with about 18% occurring only once. Their antigens remain unidentified. Material: CD8+ T cells from cultured PBMCs, obtained from culture after CMV antigen stimulation. All receptors derive from a human donor in good health (CMV status not recorded). Some clones in this sample may be carry-over from other donors' samples. Each CDR3 is given with its conserved first and last residue. D genes are given only for firm matches. Some rows have no size entry. The others give once, few or many, or a class for an expanded clone.

J gene,D gene,clone size,V gene,CDR3 DNA,CDR3 protein
TRBJ1-4,.,few,TRBV20-1,TGCAGTGCTAGAGAGGGGAGGGGACCAGCAACTAATGAAAAACTGTTTTTT,CSAREGRGPATNEKLFF
TRBJ2-2,TRBD1,.,TRBV7-9,TGTGCCAGCAGCACGAACCGGGACAGGGGATCAGGGGAGCTGTTTTTT,CASSTNRDRGSGELFF
TRBJ1-2,.,.,TRBV5-4,TGTGCCAGCAGCCCGGGGAAGGGGGGATATGGCTACACCTTC,CASSPGKGGYGYTF
TRBJ1-2,TRBD1,.,TRBV25-1,TGTGCCAGCAGCGCAACGACCCTCTACAGGGGACAGGAAAACTATGGCTACACCTTC,CASSATTLYRGQENYGYTF
TRBJ2-1,TRBD2,.,TRBV12-3/TRBV12-4,TGTGCCAGCAGCCTAGCGGGGGGGGCGAATGAGCAGTTCTTC,CASSLAGGANEQFF
TRBJ2-7,TRBD1,.,TRBV5-5,TGTGCCAGCAGCTTTGAGGACAGGGGTGCCTACGAGCAGTACTTC,CASSFEDRGAYEQYF
TRBJ2-1,.,.,TRBV20-1,TGCAGTGCTAGAGGCCCGAACCACGGCTATGAGCAGTTCTTC,CSARGPNHGYEQFF
TRBJ2-7,.,many,TRBV12-3/TRBV12-4,TGTGCCAGCAGATGGAGCTCCTACGAGCAGTACTTC,CASRWSSYEQYF
TRBJ2-7,.,.,TRBV10-3,TGTGCCATCAGTGATCTAGGGTCCTACGAGCAGTACTTC,CAISDLGSYEQYF
TRBJ1-6,TRBD1,few,TRBV7-8,TGTGCCAGCAGCCCACCGGGACAGTTCTTGGGCGCCTATAATTCACCCCTCCACTTT,CASSPPGQFLGAYNSPLHF
TRBJ2-3,.,few,TRBV11-2,TGTGCCAGCAGCCCCCGGGGCAGGGTTAAAGATACGCAGTATTTT,CASSPRGRVKDTQYF
TRBJ2-5,.,.,TRBV7-9,TGTGCCAGCATTGGGGCAGGGAAAGAGACCCAGTACTTC,CASIGAGKETQYF
TRBJ2-5,.,.,TRBV7-2,TGTGCCAGCAGGTCCGAGGGAAAGACCCAGTACTTC,CASRSEGKTQYF
TRBJ1-4,.,.,TRBV27,TGTGCCAGCAGCCCTCGGAGGGCAGACGCAACTAATGAAAAACTGTTTTTT,CASSPRRADATNEKLFF
TRBJ2-1,TRBD2,few,TRBV7-9,TGTGACAGCAGCTCAACTAGCGCCTTCTCCTACAATGAGCAGTTCTTC,CDSSSTSAFSYNEQFF
TRBJ1-1,.,.,TRBV4-1,TGTGCCAGCAGCCAAGAGAGGGGCACTGAAGCTTTCTTT,CASSQERGTEAFF
TRBJ2-7,.,few,TRBV7-6,TGTGCCAGCAGCGAGGGTTACTACGAGCAGTACTTC,CASSEGYYEQYF
TRBJ1-5,.,.,TRBV7-9,TGTGCCAGCAGCGCCAACACCCAGCCCCAGCATTTT,CASSANTQPQHF
TRBJ2-1,.,.,TRBV19,TGTGCCAGTAGTATATGGGATAGCTCCTACAATGAGCAGTTCTTC,CASSIWDSSYNEQFF
TRBJ1-1,.,many,TRBV19,TGTGCCAGTAGCCTACAAGAGAACACTGAAGCTTTCTTT,CASSLQENTEAFF
TRBJ2-7,.,.,TRBV7-9,TGTGCCAGCAGGTATGCGGACTACGAGCAGTACTTC,CASRYADYEQYF
TRBJ2-2,TRBD1,many,TRBV2,TGTGCCAGCACCGGGACAGTCAACACCGGGGAGCTGTTTTTT,CASTGTVNTGELFF